Each of the 12 T cell receptor beta chains below was sequenced from the same sample in a study of T-cell reconstitution after alpha-beta-depleted transplantation in children. Preparation of the TCRbeta library involved a method that used unique molecular identifiers. TCRdb reprocessed the PCR reads via MiXCR and lists one record per CDR3 protein. This sample yields over 90,000 distinct CDR3 sequences, of which over 6% are seen a single time; about a sixth belongs to the top ten. The sample consisted of PBMCs, taken before TCRalphabeta/CD19-depleted stem cell transplant. All receptors come from a boy aged 2 to 10 with acute lymphoblastic leukemia, due to receive a stem cell transplant.

This clonotype has ten or more counts. DNA for the CDR3: TGTGCCAGCAGTGGGCAGGGGGCGCGCCAAGAGACCCAGTACTTC. Its protein product is CASSGQGARQETQYF. The genes are TRBV2 and TRBJ2-5; 8 bases fit TRBD1. The V and J ends lost 4 bases and 1 base, in that order; junction bases with no gene match: 5. CDR1 is SNHLY and CDR2 is FYNNEI in the germline V gene. The CDR3 has 15 residues.

Many counts were recorded for this clonotype. CDR3 nucleotide sequence: TGCGCCAGCAGCCCCCGGGACAGGTCCCACGAGCAGTACTTC. Translation: CASSPRDRSHEQYF. This chain joins TRBV5-1 and TRBJ2-7; 8 bases match TRBD1. CDR1 and CDR2 (germline): SGHRS, YFSETQ. The CDR3 is 14 amino acids. Trimming removed 4 bases from V and 5 bases from J; junction bases left unmatched: 8.

This clonotype occurred many times. The chain employs TRBV7-2 and TRBJ1-1; no firm D call. Per the germline V gene, CDR1 is SGHTA and CDR2 is FQGNSA. The V and J ends lost 0 bases and 5 bases respectively, with 10 bases between them. CDR3 length equals 14 residues. The CDR3 DNA reads as TGTGCCAGCAGCTTAGCCGTCCCCAAGACTGAAGCTTTCTTT. Translation: CASSLAVPKTEAFF. The variable domain in full, with the rest retrieved from reference TRBV7-2 and TRBJ1-1, is GAGVSQSPSNKVTEKGKDVELRCDPISGHTALYWYRQSLGQGLEFLIYFQGNSAPDKSGLPSDRFSAERTGGSVSTLTIQRTQQEDSAVYLCASSLAVPKTEAFFGQGTRLTVV.

V gene TRBV7-2 combines with J gene TRBJ2-5; TRBD1 matches 9 bases. The ends lost 3 bases at V and 1 base at J; junction bases unmatched: 21. The CDR3 loop spans 21 amino acids. The germline gives CDR1 SGHTA, CDR2 FQGNSA. The CDR3 coding sequence is TGTGCCAGCAGCTTTTCGCTGCCCTACGGGACAGGGACCGAACTCCAAGAGACCCAGTACTTC. Translation: CASSFSLPYGTGTELQETQYF.

This clonotype was counted ten times or more. CDR3: CASSPYRGSYNEQFF. The CDR3, as DNA: TGTGCCAGCAGCCCTTATCGGGGCTCCTACAATGAGCAGTTCTTC. J is TRBJ2-1 and V is TRBV7-8; tentatively, D is TRBD2 (5 bases). Per the germline V gene, CDR1 is SGHVS and CDR2 is FQNEAQ. V lost 5 bases and J lost 0, with 11 bases in between. The CDR3 is made up of 15 amino acids.

This clonotype is labeled as medium-sized (0.01 to 0.1%). The chain is built from TRBV12-3 or TRBV12-4 and TRBJ1-1, with TRBD1 identical over 10 bases. There are 14 residues in the CDR3. The V segment lost 5 bases and the J segment 5 bases; nucleotides outside the gene matches: 5. The CDR3 loop reads CASSPGQGLTEAFF. DNA for the CDR3: TGTGCCAGCAGTCCGGGACAGGGGTTGACTGAAGCTTTCTTT.

This clonotype was observed a few times. This sequence joins TRBV20-1 and TRBJ2-7, with D tentatively TRBD1 or TRBD2 (6 bases each). The CDR3 spans 13 residues. V lost 2 bases to trimming and J lost 5 bases, with 13 bases between them. CDR1 DFQATT and CDR2 SNEGSKA come from the germline V gene (reference sequence). For the CDR3, the DNA is TGCAGTGCTAGATGGGGGGCTGGAGACGAGCAGTACTTC. It encodes CSARWGAGDEQYF.

The chain combines TRBV20-1 with TRBJ1-1; D is unclear. Germline-derived CDR1 and CDR2 are DFQATT and SNEGSKA (reference sequence). This CDR3 is built from 11 residues. V dropped 5 bases and J dropped 2 bases, with 6 bases sitting between them. DNA for the CDR3: TGCAGTGCTTCCTTCAACACTGAAGCTTTCTTT. Protein sequence: CSASFNTEAFF.

This clonotype was counted many times. This chain links TRBV6-1 with TRBJ2-7; 7 bases match TRBD2. V was clipped by 5 bases and J by 0 bases; unmatched bases: 4. Germline values: CDR1 MNHNS, CDR2 SASEGT. The CDR3 covers 14 residues. CDR3 sequence (DNA): TGTGCCAGCAGTCTAGCGGCAAGCTCCTACGAGCAGTACTTC. Amino acids: CASSLAASSYEQYF.

This rearrangement joins TRBV20-1 to TRBJ1-1; TRBD1 aligns across 9 bases. Germline lookup yields CDR1 DFQATT and CDR2 SNEGSKA (reference sequence). The CDR3 spans 15 residues. J lost 3 bases, V lost 5 bases, and 10 bases had no gene match. The CDR3 region is CSARLQGARDTEAFF. The CDR3 coding sequence is TGCAGTGCTCGCCTACAGGGGGCGCGTGACACTGAAGCTTTCTTT.

By share, this clonotype ranks as medium-sized. J is TRBJ2-1 and V is TRBV7-3; possibly TRBD2 for D (7 bases). This CDR3 region has 14 residues. Germline V gene lookup returns CDR1 SGHTA and CDR2 FQGTGA. Trimming cost V 3 bases and J 8 bases, with 14 bases left between them. CDR3 nucleotides: TGTGCCAGCAGCTTGGGGGGGCCGGACGATGAGCAGTTCTTC. This sequence encodes CASSLGGPDDEQFF.

In this sample, this clonotype turned up many times. V usage is TRBV5-1 and J usage is TRBJ2-2; TRBD1 matches 7 bases. CDR1 SGHRS and CDR2 YFSETQ come from the germline V gene. There are 14 residues in the CDR3. J was trimmed by 4 bases and V by 7 bases; bases with no gene match: 7. CDR3 protein: CASGRQGTTGELFF. DNA of the CDR3: TGCGCCAGCGGAAGACAGGGAACCACCGGGGAGCTGTTTTTT.